This T cell receptor (beta chain) was observed in a study of shared clonotypes between healthy human individuals. Generated by immunoSEQ multiplex PCR, the TCRdb table keeps only in-frame clones and is missing some. The table has over 700,000 clones, over 60% seen once. Notes on the study in general: The rarefaction results pointed to incomplete sorted-subset sequencing despite large depth.

There are 15 residues in the CDR3. Germline CDR1 and CDR2: KGHSH and LQKENI. V shed 4 bases and J 4 bases; nucleotides not matched to a gene: 8. A word on this clone: Its antigen remains unknown. Different DNA sequences within this sample yield the same CDR3.

The TCR originated in a woman in her thirties in good health. The genes are TRBV18 and TRBJ2-7; TRBD1 aligns across 9 bases. The sequenced sample consisted of memory CD4+ T cells sorted from blood. Subset given: CD45RA-negative fraction. The CDR3 nucleotides are TGTGCCAGCTCACTAACCGGGACAGGGATTTACGAGCAGTACTTC. Translated, it gives CASSLTGTGIYEQYF.